This TCR beta chain came from a study of early T cells in non-severe SARS-CoV-2 infection. The wider study: Sequencing was performed on bulk RNA from unsorted whole blood, leaving chains unpaired. Study-level points and caveats: Comparison of clonotypes with VDJdb favored anti-spike CD8 responses while missing private and CD4 specificities.

In its sample, this clonotype was seen a few times. No antigen is known for it. Per the germline V gene, CDR1 is DFQATT and CDR2 is SNEGSKA (reference sequence). V was clipped by 0 bases and J by 6 bases; unmatched bases: 8. CDR3 length: 14 amino acids. Individually, cDNA molecules had unique molecular identifiers attached to them. A single record per CDR3 protein comes from TCRdb applying MiXCR to the 5' RACE reads. The sample lists around 80,000 distinct CDR3 sequences, 13% occurring once. The sequencing input was whole blood. The V gene is TRBV20-1, the J gene TRBJ2-7, with 7 bases lining up with TRBD1. The source is an adult who was a healthcare worker with PCR-confirmed SARS-CoV-2 infection or an uninfected control (not recorded which). CDR3 region: CSARDNRGLLEQYF. CDR3 nucleotides: TGCAGTGCTAGAGACAACAGGGGTCTCCTCGAGCAGTACTTC.